The 9 T cell receptor beta chains in this list originate from one sample, sequenced in a study of shared clonotypes between healthy human individuals. TCRdb's copy holds only in-frame clones and misses some; the assay was immunoSEQ multiplex PCR. The repertoire holds 110,000 or so clones, with 68% as singletons. Sequencing was carried out using memory CD8+ T cells sorted from blood. The subset denotes: CD45RO+ cells pooled with CCR7-negative TemRA cells. The receptors come from a woman in her 30s in good health.

This clone has a handful of counts. V and J are TRBV27 and TRBJ2-1; 8 positions agree with TRBD2. Germline values: CDR1 MNHEY, CDR2 SMNVEV (reference sequence). The length of the CDR3 is 15 residues. The V and J ends lost 3 bases and 9 bases, in that order; junction bases with no gene match: 10. The CDR3 is CASSLAGGSLIEQFF. DNA of the CDR3: TGTGCCAGCAGTTTGGCGGGAGGCAGTCTTATTGAGCAGTTCTTC.

In this sample, this clone turned up many times. The rearrangement uses TRBV2 and TRBJ2-1; D gene ambiguous. Germline V gene lookup returns CDR1 SNHLY and CDR2 FYNNEI. The germline V and J ends were trimmed by 8 bases and 3 bases, with 14 bases remaining between them. The CDR3 contains 14 residues. CDR3 nucleotides: TGTGCCAGCTGTCTCTTAGTTAGCTACAATGAGCAGTTCTTC. It is translated as CASCLLVSYNEQFF.

This chain links TRBV7-8 with TRBJ2-5; 9 bases map to TRBD2. The DNA end is a closer match to TRBJ2-7, so the J assignment may be wrong. The CDR3 covers 18 residues. In germline, CDR1 is SGHVS, CDR2 FQNEAQ. The DNA for the CDR3 is TGTGCCAGCAGCTTAGGACCATATAGCGGGAGTCCCTCCTACGAGCAGTACTTC. Amino acids: CASSLGPYSGSPSYEQYF.

This chain uses TRBV2 with TRBJ2-3, with D maybe TRBD2 (5 bases). V gave up 3 bases and J gave up 6 bases, with 16 bases separating them. Per the germline V gene, CDR1 is SNHLY and CDR2 is FYNNEI. This CDR3 spans 15 amino acids. The CDR3 DNA reads TGTGCCAGCAGTGAGGACTCACTTCTGGGGGATACGCAGTATTTT. Translation: CASSEDSLLGDTQYF.

This chain joins TRBV6-1 and TRBJ2-7; 7 positions match TRBD1. From germline, CDR1 is MNHNS and CDR2 SASEGT. V gave up 0 bases and J gave up 0 bases; unmatched junction bases: 5. This CDR3 comprises 16 residues. This chain's CDR3 is CASSEAAGTASYEQYF. In DNA, the CDR3 is TGTGCCAGCAGTGAAGCGGCCGGGACAGCCTCCTACGAGCAGTACTTC.

The rearrangement joins TRBV9 to TRBJ1-2; tentatively, D is TRBD1 (5 bases). V shed 3 bases and J shed 1 base, with 16 bases lying between them. The CDR3 is 16 residues long. From germline, CDR1 is SGDLS and CDR2 YYNGEE. CDR3 sequence reads: CASSGYGAKLNYGYTF. CDR3 DNA: TGTGCCAGCAGCGGCTACGGGGCGAAACTTAACTATGGCTACACCTTC.

The V gene is TRBV28, the J gene TRBJ1-2; 8 nucleotides line up with TRBD1. V lost 2 bases, J lost 4 bases, and 9 bases stayed unmatched. The CDR3 extends over 16 amino acids. Germline V CDR1 and CDR2: MDHEN, SYDVKM. The CDR3 is CASSLLSGQAIYGYTF. CDR3 bases: TGTGCCAGCAGTTTACTCTCGGGACAGGCGATCTATGGCTACACCTTC.

The sample holds a few counts of this clone. This chain links TRBV4-2 with TRBJ1-5; D ambiguous. CDR1 LGHNA and CDR2 YNFKEQ come from the germline V gene. The CDR3 consists of 16 residues. Deletions cut 0 bases from V and 12 bases from J, with 21 bases between. For the CDR3, the DNA is TGTGCCAGCAGCCAAGAGGCGGACGGCGGTCCTCGGGTCCAGCATTTT. Protein product: CASSQEADGGPRVQHF.

The V call is TRBV10-3, the J call TRBJ1-2; D gene ambiguous. The CDR3 is 13 amino acids. V lost 4 bases, J lost 2 bases, and 8 bases lay in between. Germline loops: CDR1 ENHRY, CDR2 SYGVKD. The CDR3 here is CAISGYRNYGYTF. CDR3 DNA: TGTGCCATCAGTGGGTACAGAAACTATGGCTACACCTTC.